One TCR beta chain is described in this entry. Its cognate antigen is unknown. These data originate in a study of OX40 agonist ivuxolimab in advanced cancers. The study, taken as a whole, reports: The antigen specificity of the peripheral T cells (those that were expanded) was not determined.

Blood sampling was done at baseline, cycle 4 day 1, and cycle 7 day 1. The method was immunoSEQ multiplex PCR; TCRdb's version includes in-frame clones alone and lacks a portion of them. The sample gives approximately 86,000 clones, 80% to 95% of which show up once; roughly 1.1% is in the top ten. The germline V gene encodes CDR1 MNHNS and CDR2 SASEGT. V was pared by 2 bases and J by 0 bases, with 4 bases between. The CDR3 has 13 amino acids. The TCR originated in an adult with an advanced solid tumor such as melanoma, head and neck, liver or kidney cancer. The specimen comprised CD4+ or CD8+ T cells sorted from blood, sampled in a trial of the OX40 agonist ivuxolimab. The rearrangement links TRBV6-1 to TRBJ1-2; D remains unclear. The chain's CDR3 is CASSELSNYGYTF. The CDR3 DNA follows: TGTGCCAGCAGTGAATTATCTAACTATGGCTACACCTTC.